This T cell receptor beta chain was documented in a study of T cells of healthy individuals. This clonotype was detected many times. The CDR3 is 14 amino acids. Germline CDR1 reads SEHNR; CDR2 reads FQNEAQ (reference sequence). Trimming stripped 1 base from V and 5 bases from J, with 11 bases between. TCRdb used MiXCR to reprocess the 5' RACE reads, holding one entry per CDR3 protein. The sample includes 40,000 to 60,000 distinct CDR3 sequences, roughly 15% of them seen just once. This clonotype was sampled from a human donor in good health. The rearrangement uses TRBV7-9 and TRBJ2-5; the D gene could be TRBD1 or TRBD2 (5 bases each). CDR3 nucleotide sequence: TGTGCCAGCAGCTTAGATTCAGGGAGCGAGACCCAGTACTTC. It specifies CASSLDSGSETQYF.